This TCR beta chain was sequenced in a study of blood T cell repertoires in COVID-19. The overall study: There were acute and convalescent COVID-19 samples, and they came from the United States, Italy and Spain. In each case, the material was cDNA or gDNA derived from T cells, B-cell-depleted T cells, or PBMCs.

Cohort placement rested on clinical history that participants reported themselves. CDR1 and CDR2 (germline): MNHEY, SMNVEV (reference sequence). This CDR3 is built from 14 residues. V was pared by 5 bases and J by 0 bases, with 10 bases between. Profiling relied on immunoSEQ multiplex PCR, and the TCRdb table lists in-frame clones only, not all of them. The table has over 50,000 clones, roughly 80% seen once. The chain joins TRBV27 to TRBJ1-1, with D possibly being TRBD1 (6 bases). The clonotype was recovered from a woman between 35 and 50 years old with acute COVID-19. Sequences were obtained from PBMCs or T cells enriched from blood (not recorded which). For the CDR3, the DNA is TGTGCCAGCAGTAGACAGGCATTGAACACTGAAGCTTTCTTT. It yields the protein CASSRQALNTEAFF.